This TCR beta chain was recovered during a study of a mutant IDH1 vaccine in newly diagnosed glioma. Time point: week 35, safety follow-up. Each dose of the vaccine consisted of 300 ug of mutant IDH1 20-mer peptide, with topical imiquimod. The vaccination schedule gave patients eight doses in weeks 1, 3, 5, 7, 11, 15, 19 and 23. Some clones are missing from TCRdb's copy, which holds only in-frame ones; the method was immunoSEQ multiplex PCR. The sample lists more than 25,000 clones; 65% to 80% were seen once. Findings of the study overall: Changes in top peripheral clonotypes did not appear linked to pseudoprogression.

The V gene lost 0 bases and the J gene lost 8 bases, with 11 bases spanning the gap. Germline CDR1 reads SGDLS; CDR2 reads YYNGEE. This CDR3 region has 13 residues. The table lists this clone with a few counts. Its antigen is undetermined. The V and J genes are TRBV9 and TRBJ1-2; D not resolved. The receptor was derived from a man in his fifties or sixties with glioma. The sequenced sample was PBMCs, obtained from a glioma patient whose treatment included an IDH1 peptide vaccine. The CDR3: CASSVDTLKGYTF. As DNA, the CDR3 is TGTGCCAGCAGCGTAGATACCTTAAAGGGCTACACCTTC. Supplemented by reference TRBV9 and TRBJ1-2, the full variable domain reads DSGVTQTPKHLITATGQRVTLRCSPRSGDLSVYWYQQSLDQGLQFLIQYYNGEERAKGNILERFSAQQFPDLHSELNLSSLELGDSALYFCASSVDTLKGYTFGSGTRLTVV.